This is a list of T cell receptor beta chains from one sample in a study of response to subunit inactivated influenza vaccine. One entry per CDR3 protein, called by TCRdb with MiXCR from the RT-PCR reads. The sample yields roughly 160,000 distinct CDR3 sequences, 9.5% to 12% seen once. The specimen was CD8+ T cells sorted from PBMCs, collected around 2 years after vaccination. The receptors here all came from a man between 50 and 69 years old who received an inactivated influenza vaccine. The CDR3 runs from the conserved cysteine through the conserved F or W. D genes are given only for firm matches. Clone size is shown for a subset of rows, as once, few, many or a class of expanded clone.

v_gene	d_gene	abundance	len	j_gene	CDR3nt	CDR3aa
TRBV12-3/TRBV12-4	.	few	16	TRBJ2-5	TGTGCCAGCAGTTTTCCCCTCTCGGGCAGCAAAGAGACCCAGTACTTC	CASSFPLSGSKETQYF
TRBV5-1	.	many	13	TRBJ1-2	TGCGCCAGCAGCTTGCGCCAGAACTATGGCTACACCTTC	CASSLRQNYGYTF
TRBV4-3	TRBD2	many	16	TRBJ2-5	TGCGCCAGCAGCCAAGATGGGACTAGTTTACAAGAGACCCAGTACTTC	CASSQDGTSLQETQYF
TRBV27	TRBD2	.	15	TRBJ2-1	TGTGCCAGCAGTCCACTAGCGGGAGGGCCAGGAGAGCAGTTCTTC	CASSPLAGGPGEQFF
TRBV4-3	.	.	16	TRBJ1-2	TGCGCCAGCAGCCAAGAGACCGCCTGGGCTAACTATGGCTACACCTTC	CASSQETAWANYGYTF
TRBV10-2	TRBD1	.	14	TRBJ2-2	TGCGCCAGCATGGGACAGATATACACCGGGGAGCTGTTTTTT	CASMGQIYTGELFF
TRBV9	TRBD1	.	13	TRBJ1-5	TGTGCCAGCAGCGGGACAGGGGGGCAGCCCCAGCATTTT	CASSGTGGQPQHF
TRBV28	.	many	15	TRBJ2-3	TGTGCCAGCAGTTTATGGGCCACCAGCACAGATACGCAGTATTTT	CASSLWATSTDTQYF
TRBV6-4	.	many	15	TRBJ2-1	TGTGCCAGCAGTGACGTGCCGGGAGCCGACAATGAGCAGTTCTTC	CASSDVPGADNEQFF
TRBV5-1	.	few	13	TRBJ2-1	TGCGCCAGCAGCTATACCGGATCTGGAGAGCAGTTCTTC	CASSYTGSGEQFF
TRBV11-1	TRBD2	.	19	TRBJ2-3	TGTGCCAGCAGCTTATCAACGACTAGCCGGAAGGGTGGAACAGATACGCAGTATTTT	CASSLSTTSRKGGTDTQYF
TRBV7-9	TRBD1	few	12	TRBJ1-1	TGTGCCAGCAGCTCCGGGACAGGTGAAGCTTTCTTT	CASSSGTGEAFF
TRBV30	TRBD2	few	13	TRBJ2-7	TGTGCCTGGCAGGGACTAGCGGCCCACGAGCAGTACTTC	CAWQGLAAHEQYF
TRBV6-6	TRBD1	.	13	TRBJ1-2	TGTGCCAGTGGACAGGCCCTAAACTATGGCTACACCTTC	CASGQALNYGYTF
TRBV6-5	TRBD2	few	16	TRBJ2-1	TGTGCCAGCAGTTACTCTGGGACTAGCTATGTCAATGAGCAGTTCTTC	CASSYSGTSYVNEQFF
TRBV6-2/TRBV6-3	TRBD1	.	13	TRBJ1-5	TGTGCCACCACAGGGACAGGGAATCAGCCCCAGCATTTT	CATTGTGNQPQHF
TRBV28	TRBD2	.	15	TRBJ2-1	TGTGCCAGCAGTTCCCTAGCGGAAGCATACAATGAGCAGTTCTTC	CASSSLAEAYNEQFF
TRBV6-2/TRBV6-3	.	few	15	TRBJ2-7	TGTGCCAGCAGTTACTCGGAGAGAGACAGCTACGAGCAGTACTTC	CASSYSERDSYEQYF
TRBV29-1	.	few	15	TRBJ2-1	TGCAGCGTTGAAGCTCCGGACAGCTACCACAATGAGCAGTTCTTC	CSVEAPDSYHNEQFF
TRBV5-5	.	.	15	TRBJ2-7	TGTGCCAGCAGGCCCGGGCTCCAAACGGTCCTCGAGCAGTACTTC	CASRPGLQTVLEQYF
TRBV7-9	TRBD1	few	13	TRBJ1-1	TGTGCCAGCAGCTCAACAGGGGTGACTGAAGCTTTCTTT	CASSSTGVTEAFF
TRBV12-3/TRBV12-4	TRBD1	many	14	TRBJ2-7	TGTGCCAGCAGTTTTGGGCAGGGGGCGCTTGAGCAGTACTTC	CASSFGQGALEQYF
TRBV9	TRBD2	.	16	TRBJ2-3	TGTGCCAGCAGCGTAGAGGGGACTAGAAGTGCAGATACGCAGTATTTT	CASSVEGTRSADTQYF
TRBV5-4	.	.	15	TRBJ2-5	TGTGCCAGCAGCTTGGCTGTGGCAGGAGGCGAGACCCAGTACTTC	CASSLAVAGGETQYF
TRBV15	.	few	13	TRBJ1-5	TGTGCCACCAGCAGGCATAGCAATCAGCCCCAGCATTTT	CATSRHSNQPQHF
TRBV12-3/TRBV12-4	TRBD2	.	13	TRBJ2-7	TGTGCCAGCAGTTTGGGCGGGGGGACGAGGCAGTACTTC	CASSLGGGTRQYF
TRBV14	.	.	13	TRBJ2-7	TGTGCCAGCAGCCTTCCGGACGGTTACGAGCAGTACTTC	CASSLPDGYEQYF
TRBV19	.	.	15	TRBJ1-5	TGTGCCAGTAGTTTTTTCTGGGGAAGCAATCAGCCCCAGCATTTT	CASSFFWGSNQPQHF
TRBV3-1	TRBD2	.	15	TRBJ2-7	TGTGCCAGCAGCCAAGTAACGGGGGGGGAGCTTCGGCAGTACTTC	CASSQVTGGELRQYF
TRBV6-1	.	few	13	TRBJ1-4	TGTGCCAGCAGCCCGGGCCGTAATGAAAAACTGTTTTTT	CASSPGRNEKLFF
TRBV24-1	TRBD2	few	18	TRBJ2-3	TGTGCCACCAGTGACACTTATGGGACTAGCGGGCCCACAGATACGCAGTATTTT	CATSDTYGTSGPTDTQYF
TRBV19	.	.	12	TRBJ2-7	TGTGCCAGTAGGGACACCTCCTACGAGCAGTACTTC	CASRDTSYEQYF
TRBV4-3	TRBD2	few	16	TRBJ2-2	TGCGCCAGCAGCCAAGAGATCCCTAGCGGGGCCGGGGAGCTGTTTTTT	CASSQEIPSGAGELFF
TRBV28	TRBD2	.	14	TRBJ2-3	TGTGCCAGCAGTTTACTTAGCGGGTTGGATACGCAGTATTTT	CASSLLSGLDTQYF
TRBV5-1	TRBD1	many	15	TRBJ2-7	TGCGCCAGCAGCCCCGGGACAGGGGGTGTCTACGAGCAGTACTTC	CASSPGTGGVYEQYF
TRBV10-3	TRBD2	.	14	TRBJ2-5	TGTGCCATCAGTGAGCCTAGCGGGAGAGAGACCCAGTACTTC	CAISEPSGRETQYF
TRBV12-3/TRBV12-4	TRBD2	few	18	TRBJ2-2	TGTGCCAGCAGTTTAGGTTCGAGCGGGGGGGCGTGGACCGGGGAGCTGTTTTTT	CASSLGSSGGAWTGELFF
TRBV5-1	TRBD1	.	17	TRBJ2-7	TGCGCCAGCAGCTTGGACAACAGGGGGCAGACCCACTACGAGCAGTACTTC	CASSLDNRGQTHYEQYF
TRBV9	.	few	13	TRBJ2-3	TGTGCCAGCACCCCCCCCCACACAGATACGCAGTATTTT	CASTPPHTDTQYF
TRBV7-9	.	few	14	TRBJ2-1	TGTGCCAGCAGCTTATCTCGGGGTTACAATGAGCAGTTCTTC	CASSLSRGYNEQFF
TRBV6-2/TRBV6-3	.	.	11	TRBJ2-2	TGTGCCAGCACCTACACCGGGGAGCTGTTTTTT	CASTYTGELFF
TRBV6-2/TRBV6-3	TRBD2	.	16	TRBJ2-1	TGTGCCAGCAGTGCCCTGGGACTAGCGGGAGGCAATGAGCAGTTCTTC	CASSALGLAGGNEQFF
TRBV6-5	.	.	14	TRBJ1-1	TGTGCCAGCAGTTACTCGGTCGTTGGGACTGAAGCTTTCTTT	CASSYSVVGTEAFF
TRBV11-2	.	.	13	TRBJ2-1	TGTGCCAGCAGCTTAGTTGGGGGTTGGGAGCAGTTCTTC	CASSLVGGWEQFF
TRBV28	.	many	13	TRBJ2-5	TGTGCCAGCAGCCTTTCGCACGGCGAGACCCAGTACTTC	CASSLSHGETQYF
TRBV4-3	.	many	14	TRBJ2-7	TGCGCCAGCAGCCAAGATAGAAGGACAGAAGAGCAGTACTTC	CASSQDRRTEEQYF
TRBV2	.	.	14	TRBJ2-4	TGTGCCAGCGAAGAAATACAGGCCAAAAACATTCAGTACTTC	CASEEIQAKNIQYF
TRBV4-3	.	many	16	TRBJ2-7	TGCGCCAGCAGCCAAGACGGGGGTAGGAGCTCCTACGAGCAGTACTTC	CASSQDGGRSSYEQYF
TRBV27	.	few	15	TRBJ1-6	TGTGCCAGCAATCCGACAGTGTATACGGATTCACCCCTCCACTTT	CASNPTVYTDSPLHF
TRBV7-8	TRBD2	.	14	TRBJ2-7	TGTGCCAGCAGCTTAGGCGGGAGTGTGTACGAGCAGTACTTC	CASSLGGSVYEQYF
TRBV9	TRBD2	.	15	TRBJ2-1	TGTGCCAGCAGCCTCTGGGGGTCTAGCGGGAATGAGCAGTTCTTC	CASSLWGSSGNEQFF
TRBV3-1	.	many	14	TRBJ2-2	TGTGCCAGCAGCAGCTCGGGAGTGGCCGGGGAGCTGTTTTTT	CASSSSGVAGELFF
TRBV11-2	.	few	14	TRBJ2-5	TGTGCCAGCAGGCAGGGGGGAAGGCAAGAGACCCAGTACTTC	CASRQGGRQETQYF
TRBV7-9	TRBD2	few	14	TRBJ2-1	TGTGCCAGCAGCTTCACTAGCGGGAGAATTGAGCAGTTCTTC	CASSFTSGRIEQFF
TRBV19	.	.	14	TRBJ2-3	TGTGCCACATTGGACTTAACTCGCACAGATACGCAGTATTTT	CATLDLTRTDTQYF
TRBV2	.	many	15	TRBJ2-2	TGTGCCAGCAGTGAACTGGCGGGGTTCACCGGGGAGCTGTTTTTT	CASSELAGFTGELFF
TRBV15	.	few	16	TRBJ2-7	TGTGCCACCAGCAGAGTGCCGAAGGTAGGCTCCTACGAGCAGTACTTC	CATSRVPKVGSYEQYF
TRBV20-1	TRBD2	.	14	TRBJ2-1	TGCAGTGCTCTTGGGACTAGCGGGAGAGGTGAGCAGTTCTTC	CSALGTSGRGEQFF
TRBV4-1	.	few	15	TRBJ2-1	TGCGCCAGCAGCCAAGACGGAGACAGCGACAATGAGCAGTTCTTC	CASSQDGDSDNEQFF
TRBV11-2	TRBD1	few	15	TRBJ2-7	TGTGCCAGTGTGAGTGGGGACAGGGGGCTGTACGAGCAGTACTTC	CASVSGDRGLYEQYF